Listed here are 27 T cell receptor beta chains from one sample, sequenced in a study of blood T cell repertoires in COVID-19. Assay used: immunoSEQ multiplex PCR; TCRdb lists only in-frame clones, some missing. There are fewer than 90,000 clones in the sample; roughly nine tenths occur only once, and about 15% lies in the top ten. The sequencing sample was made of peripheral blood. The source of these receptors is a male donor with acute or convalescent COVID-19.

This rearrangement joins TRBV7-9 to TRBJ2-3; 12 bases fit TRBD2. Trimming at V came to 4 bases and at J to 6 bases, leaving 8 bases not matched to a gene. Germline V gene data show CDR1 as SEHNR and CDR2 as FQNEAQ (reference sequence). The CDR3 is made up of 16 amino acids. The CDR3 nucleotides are TGTGCCAGCAGCTCCAGGACTAGCGGGGAGTGGGATACGCAGTATTTT. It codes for CASSSRTSGEWDTQYF.

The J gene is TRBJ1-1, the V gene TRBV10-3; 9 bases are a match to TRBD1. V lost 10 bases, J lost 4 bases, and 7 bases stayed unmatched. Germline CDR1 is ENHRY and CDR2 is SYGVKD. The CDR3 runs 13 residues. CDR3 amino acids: CATRGQGITEAFF. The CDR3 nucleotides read TGTGCCACCCGAGGACAGGGGATCACTGAAGCTTTCTTT.

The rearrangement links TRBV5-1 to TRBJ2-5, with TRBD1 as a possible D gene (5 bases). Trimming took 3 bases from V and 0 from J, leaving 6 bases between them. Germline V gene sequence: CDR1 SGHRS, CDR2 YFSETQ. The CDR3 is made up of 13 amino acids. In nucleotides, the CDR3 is TGCGCCAGCAGCTCGGACAACCAAGAGACCCAGTACTTC. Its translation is CASSSDNQETQYF.

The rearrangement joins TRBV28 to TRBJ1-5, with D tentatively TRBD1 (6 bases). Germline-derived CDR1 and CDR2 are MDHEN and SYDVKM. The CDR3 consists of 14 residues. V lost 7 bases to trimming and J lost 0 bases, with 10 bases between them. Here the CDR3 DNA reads TGTGCCAGCATCCGGGACAATAGCAATCAGCCCCAGCATTTT. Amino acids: CASIRDNSNQPQHF.

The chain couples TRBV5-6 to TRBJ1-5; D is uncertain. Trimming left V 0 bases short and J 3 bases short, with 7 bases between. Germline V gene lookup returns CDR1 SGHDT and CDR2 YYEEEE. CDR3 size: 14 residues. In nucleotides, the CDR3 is TGTGCCAGCAGCTTGGTCGGGTTCAATCAGCCCCAGCATTTT. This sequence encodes CASSLVGFNQPQHF.

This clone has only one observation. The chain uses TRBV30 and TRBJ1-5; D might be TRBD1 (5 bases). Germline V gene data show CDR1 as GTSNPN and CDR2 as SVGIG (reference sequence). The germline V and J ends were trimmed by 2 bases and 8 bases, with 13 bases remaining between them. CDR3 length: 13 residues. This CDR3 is CAWSRGLFEPQHF. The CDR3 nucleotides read TGTGCCTGGAGTCGGGGGTTGTTCGAGCCCCAGCATTTT.

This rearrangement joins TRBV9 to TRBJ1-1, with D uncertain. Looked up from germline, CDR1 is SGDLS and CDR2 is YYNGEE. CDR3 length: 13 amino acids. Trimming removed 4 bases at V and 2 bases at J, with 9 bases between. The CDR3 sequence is CASSPTVNTEAFF. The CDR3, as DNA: TGTGCCAGCAGCCCCACGGTCAACACTGAAGCTTTCTTT.

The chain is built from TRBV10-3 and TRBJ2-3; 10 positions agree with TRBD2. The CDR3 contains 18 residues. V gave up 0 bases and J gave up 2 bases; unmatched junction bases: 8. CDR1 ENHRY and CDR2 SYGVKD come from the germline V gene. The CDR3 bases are TGTGCCATCAGTGAGTCTGGGAAGCGGGGGGGTACCACAGATACGCAGTATTTT. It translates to CAISESGKRGGTTDTQYF.

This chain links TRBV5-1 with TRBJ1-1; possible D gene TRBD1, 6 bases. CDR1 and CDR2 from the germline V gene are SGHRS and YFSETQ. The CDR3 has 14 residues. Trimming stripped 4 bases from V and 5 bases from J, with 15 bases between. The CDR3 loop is CASSPGGAGTEAFF. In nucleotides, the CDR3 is TGCGCCAGCAGCCCTGGGGGGGCGGGAACTGAAGCTTTCTTT.

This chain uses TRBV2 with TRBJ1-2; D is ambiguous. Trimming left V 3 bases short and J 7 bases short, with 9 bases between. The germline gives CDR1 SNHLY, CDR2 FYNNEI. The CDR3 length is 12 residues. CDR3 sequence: CASSDGNGGYTF. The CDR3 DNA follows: TGTGCCAGCAGTGACGGTAACGGTGGCTACACCTTC.

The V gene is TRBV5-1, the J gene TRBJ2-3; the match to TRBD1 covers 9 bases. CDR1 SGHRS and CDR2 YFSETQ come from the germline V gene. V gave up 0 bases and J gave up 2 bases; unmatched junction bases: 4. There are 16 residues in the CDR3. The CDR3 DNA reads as TGCGCCAGCAGCTTGGCTACAGGGGGCATCACAGATACGCAGTATTTT. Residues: CASSLATGGITDTQYF.

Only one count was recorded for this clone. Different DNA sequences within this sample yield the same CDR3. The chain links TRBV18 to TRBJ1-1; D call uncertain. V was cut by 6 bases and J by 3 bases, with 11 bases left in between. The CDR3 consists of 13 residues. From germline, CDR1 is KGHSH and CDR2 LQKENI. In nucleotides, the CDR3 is TGTGCCAGCTCCCCCGGGGAAGACACTGAAGCTTTCTTT. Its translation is CASSPGEDTEAFF.

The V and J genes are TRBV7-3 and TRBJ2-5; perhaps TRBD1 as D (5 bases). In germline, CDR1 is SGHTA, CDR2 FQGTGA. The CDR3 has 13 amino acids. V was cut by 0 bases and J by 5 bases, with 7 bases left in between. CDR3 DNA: TGTGCCAGCAGCTTAACCAGGGATGAGACCCAGTACTTC. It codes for CASSLTRDETQYF.

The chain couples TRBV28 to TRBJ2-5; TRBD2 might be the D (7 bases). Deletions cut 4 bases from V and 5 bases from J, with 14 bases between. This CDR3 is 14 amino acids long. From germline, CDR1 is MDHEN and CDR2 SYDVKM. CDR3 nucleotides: TGTGCCAGCAGTTCAGACAGGCGGGAGGAGACCCAGTACTTC. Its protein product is CASSSDRREETQYF.

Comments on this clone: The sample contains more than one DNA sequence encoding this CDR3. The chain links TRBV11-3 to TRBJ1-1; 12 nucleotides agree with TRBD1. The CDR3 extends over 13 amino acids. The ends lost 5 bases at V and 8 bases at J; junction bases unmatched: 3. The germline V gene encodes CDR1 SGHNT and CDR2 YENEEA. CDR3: CASSPGQGAEAFF. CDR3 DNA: TGTGCCAGCAGCCCGGGACAGGGGGCCGAAGCTTTCTTT.

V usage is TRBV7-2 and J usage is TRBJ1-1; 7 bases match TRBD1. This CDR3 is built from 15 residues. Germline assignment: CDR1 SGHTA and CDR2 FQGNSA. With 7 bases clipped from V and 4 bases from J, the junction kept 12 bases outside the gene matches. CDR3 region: CASTPGAGGSTEAFF. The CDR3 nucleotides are TGTGCCAGCACCCCGGGGGCAGGGGGGAGCACTGAAGCTTTCTTT.

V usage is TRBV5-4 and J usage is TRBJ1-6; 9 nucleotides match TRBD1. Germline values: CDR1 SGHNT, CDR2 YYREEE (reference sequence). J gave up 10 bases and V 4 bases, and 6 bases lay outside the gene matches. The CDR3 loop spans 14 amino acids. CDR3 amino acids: CASSPQGARSPLHF. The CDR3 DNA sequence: TGTGCCAGCAGCCCACAGGGGGCACGGTCACCCCTCCACTTT. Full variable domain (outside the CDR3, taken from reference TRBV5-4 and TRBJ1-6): ETGVTQSPTHLIKTRGQQVTLRCSSQSGHNTVSWYQQALGQGPQFIFQYYREEENGRGNFPPRFSGLQFPNYSSELNVNALELDDSALYLCASSPQGARSPLHFGNGTRLTVT.

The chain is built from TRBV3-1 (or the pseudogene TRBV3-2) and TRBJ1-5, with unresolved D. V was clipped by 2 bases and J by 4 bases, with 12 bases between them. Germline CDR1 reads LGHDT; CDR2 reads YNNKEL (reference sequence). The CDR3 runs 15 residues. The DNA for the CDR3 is TGTGCCAGCAGCCAATCCCCAGGCAATAATCAGCCCCAGCATTTT. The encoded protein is CASSQSPGNNQPQHF.

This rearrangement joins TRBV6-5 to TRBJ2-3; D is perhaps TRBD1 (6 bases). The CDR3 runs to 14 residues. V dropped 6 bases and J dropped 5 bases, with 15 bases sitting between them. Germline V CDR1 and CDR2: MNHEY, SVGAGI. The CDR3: CASRIQGEGDTQYF. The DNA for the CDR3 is TGTGCCAGCAGGATACAGGGTGAGGGAGATACGCAGTATTTT.

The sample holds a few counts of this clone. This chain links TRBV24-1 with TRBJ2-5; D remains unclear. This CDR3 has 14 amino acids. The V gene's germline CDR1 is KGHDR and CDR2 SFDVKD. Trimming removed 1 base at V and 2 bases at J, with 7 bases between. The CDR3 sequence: CATSDFSQQETQYF. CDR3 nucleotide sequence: TGTGCCACCAGTGATTTTAGTCAACAAGAGACCCAGTACTTC.

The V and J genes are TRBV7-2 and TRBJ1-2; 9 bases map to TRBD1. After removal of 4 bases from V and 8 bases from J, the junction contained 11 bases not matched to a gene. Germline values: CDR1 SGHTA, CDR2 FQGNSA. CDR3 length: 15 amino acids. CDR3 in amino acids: CASSSNTGGGWGYTF. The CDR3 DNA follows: TGTGCCAGCAGCTCGAACACAGGGGGCGGGTGGGGCTACACCTTC.

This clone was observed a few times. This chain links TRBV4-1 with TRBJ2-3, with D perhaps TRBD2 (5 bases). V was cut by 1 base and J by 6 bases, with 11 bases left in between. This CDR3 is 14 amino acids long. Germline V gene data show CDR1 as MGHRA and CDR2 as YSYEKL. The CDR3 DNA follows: TGCGCCAGCAGCCAAGGACTACGTGGGGATACGCAGTATTTT. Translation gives CASSQGLRGDTQYF.

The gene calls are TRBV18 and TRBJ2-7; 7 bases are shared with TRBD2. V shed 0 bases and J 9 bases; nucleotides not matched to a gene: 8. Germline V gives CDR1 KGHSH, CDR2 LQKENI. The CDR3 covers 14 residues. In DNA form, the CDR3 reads TGTGCCAGCTCACCACCAGTCGCCGGCGGGGGGCAGTACTTC. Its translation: CASSPPVAGGGQYF. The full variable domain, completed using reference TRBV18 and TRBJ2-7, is NAGVMQNPRHLVRRRGQEARLRCSPMKGHSHVYWYRQLPEEGLKFMVYLQKENIIDESGMPKERFSAEFPKEGPSILRIQQVVRGDSAAYFCASSPPVAGGGQYFGPGTRLTVT.

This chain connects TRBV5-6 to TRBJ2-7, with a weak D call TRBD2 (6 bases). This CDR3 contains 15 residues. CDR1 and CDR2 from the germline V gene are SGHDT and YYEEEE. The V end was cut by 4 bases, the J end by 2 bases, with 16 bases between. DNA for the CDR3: TGTGCCAGCAGCCCCTGGGGGGAAGCAGCCTACGAGCAGTACTTC. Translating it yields CASSPWGEAAYEQYF.

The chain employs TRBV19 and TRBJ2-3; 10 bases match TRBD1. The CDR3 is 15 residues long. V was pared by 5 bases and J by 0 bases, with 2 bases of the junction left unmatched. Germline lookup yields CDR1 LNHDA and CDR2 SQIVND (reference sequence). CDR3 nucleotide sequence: TGTGCCAGTAGTCAGGACAGGGGGAGCACAGATACGCAGTATTTT. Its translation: CASSQDRGSTDTQYF.

CDR3: CASRGTYGYTF. For the CDR3, the DNA is TGTGCCAGCCGGGGGACCTATGGCTACACCTTC. The chain employs TRBV7-9 and TRBJ1-2, with D tentatively TRBD1 (5 bases). This CDR3 spans 11 amino acids. V lost 8 bases and J lost 4, with 8 bases in between. CDR1 is SEHNR, CDR2 FQNEAQ, per germline (reference sequence). Using reference TRBV7-9 and TRBJ1-2 for the parts outside the CDR3, the full variable domain is DTGVSQNPRHKITKRGQNVTFRCDPISEHNRLYWYRQTLGQGPEFLTYFQNEAQLEKSRLLSDRFSAERPKGSFSTLEIQRTEQGDSAMYLCASRGTYGYTFGSGTRLTVV.

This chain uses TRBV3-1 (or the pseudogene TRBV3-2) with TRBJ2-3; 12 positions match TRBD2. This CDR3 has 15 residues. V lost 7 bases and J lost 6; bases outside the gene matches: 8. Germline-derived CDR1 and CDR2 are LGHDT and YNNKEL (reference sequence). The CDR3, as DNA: TGTGCCAGCACCCGACTAGCGGGGGAGGGGGATACGCAGTATTTT. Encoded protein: CASTRLAGEGDTQYF.